This record looks at one T cell receptor (beta chain) sequence and its context. Its antigen is still unknown. The record originates from a study of shared clonotypes between healthy human individuals. Study results and limitations: Investigators expected sequencing depth to affect clonotype sharing among donors. Clonotypes which were not shared had lower generation probabilities than clonotypes that all four donors shared.

The material for each subset, its genomic DNA, was split evenly across several immunoSEQ plates. The assay was immunoSEQ multiplex PCR, and TCRdb's table has in-frame clones only and misses some. This sample has some 240,000 clones, with just over 65% found just once. V was shortened by 6 bases and J by 4 bases, with 12 bases between the two germline ends. Germline V CDR1 and CDR2: SNHLY, FYNNEI. The CDR3 spans 13 residues. Participating donors were healthy, HIV-negative adults free of recent acute infections or vaccinations. V usage is TRBV2 and J usage is TRBJ2-5; D is undetermined. The receptor comes from a man under 40 in good health. The specimen was memory CD4+ T cells sorted from blood. This sample's subset: CD45RA-negative fraction. The CDR3 DNA follows: TGTGCCAGCAGAGCCGACATCGGAGAGACCCAGTACTTC. It codes for CASRADIGETQYF. Drawing the rest from reference TRBV2 and TRBJ2-5, the complete variable domain is EPEVTQTPSHQVTQMGQEVILRCVPISNHLYFYWYRQILGQKVEFLVSFYNNEISEKSEIFDDQFSVERPDGSNFTLKIRSTKLEDSAMYFCASRADIGETQYFGPGTRLLVL.